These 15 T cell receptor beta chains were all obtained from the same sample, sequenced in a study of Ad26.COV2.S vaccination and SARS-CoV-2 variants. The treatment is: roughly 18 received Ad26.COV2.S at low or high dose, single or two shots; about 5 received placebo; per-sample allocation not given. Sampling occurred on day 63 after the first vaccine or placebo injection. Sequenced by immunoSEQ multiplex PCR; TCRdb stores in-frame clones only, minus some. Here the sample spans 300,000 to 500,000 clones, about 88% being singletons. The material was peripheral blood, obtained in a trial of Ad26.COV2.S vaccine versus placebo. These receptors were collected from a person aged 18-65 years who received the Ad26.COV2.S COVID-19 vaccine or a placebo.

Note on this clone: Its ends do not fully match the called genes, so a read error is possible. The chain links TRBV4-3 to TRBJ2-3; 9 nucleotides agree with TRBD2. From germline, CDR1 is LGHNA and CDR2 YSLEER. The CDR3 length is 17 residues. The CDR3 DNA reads TGCGCCAGCAGCCAAGATCTTGTCGGGACTAGCAAAGATACGCAGTATTTT. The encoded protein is CASSQDLVGTSKDTQYF.

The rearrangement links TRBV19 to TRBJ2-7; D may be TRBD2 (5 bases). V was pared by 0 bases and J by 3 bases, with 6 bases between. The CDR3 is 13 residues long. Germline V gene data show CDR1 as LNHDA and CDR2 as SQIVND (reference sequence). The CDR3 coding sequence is TGTGCCAGTAGTATAGAGGCGGGCTACGAGCAGTACTTC. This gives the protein CASSIEAGYEQYF.

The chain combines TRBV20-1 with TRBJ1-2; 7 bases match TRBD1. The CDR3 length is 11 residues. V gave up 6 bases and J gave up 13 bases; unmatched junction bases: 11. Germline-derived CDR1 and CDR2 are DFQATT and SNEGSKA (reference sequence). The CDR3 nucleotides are TGCAGTGCCACGACCGGGACAGCCCTCACCTTC. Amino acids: CSATTGTALTF.

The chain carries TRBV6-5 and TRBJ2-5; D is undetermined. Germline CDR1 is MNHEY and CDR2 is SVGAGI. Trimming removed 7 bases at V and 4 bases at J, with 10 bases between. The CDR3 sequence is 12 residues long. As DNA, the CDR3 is TGTGCCAGCAAGATCGGCGGAGAGACCCAGTACTTC. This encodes CASKIGGETQYF.

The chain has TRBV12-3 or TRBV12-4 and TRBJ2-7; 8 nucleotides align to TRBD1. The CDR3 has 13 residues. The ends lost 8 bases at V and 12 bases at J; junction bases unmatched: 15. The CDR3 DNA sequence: TGTGCCAGCTCCATCGGACAGGGACAGACCCTGTACTTC. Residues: CASSIGQGQTLYF.

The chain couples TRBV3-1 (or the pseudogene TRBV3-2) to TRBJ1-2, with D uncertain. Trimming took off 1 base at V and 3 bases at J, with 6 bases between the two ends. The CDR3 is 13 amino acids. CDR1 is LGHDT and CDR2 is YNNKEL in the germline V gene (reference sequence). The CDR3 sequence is CASSQAQYYGYTF. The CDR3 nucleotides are TGTGCCAGCAGCCAAGCACAGTACTATGGCTACACCTTC.

CDR3 residues: CASSLGLGGETDTQYF. The CDR3 coding sequence is TGTGCCAGCAGCTTAGGACTAGGCGGGGAGACAGATACGCAGTATTTT. The J gene is TRBJ2-3, the V gene TRBV13; D might be TRBD2 (6 bases). This CDR3 spans 16 amino acids. Germline CDR1 PRHDT, CDR2 FYEKMQ (reference sequence). Trimming removed 0 bases at V and 3 bases at J, with 13 bases between.

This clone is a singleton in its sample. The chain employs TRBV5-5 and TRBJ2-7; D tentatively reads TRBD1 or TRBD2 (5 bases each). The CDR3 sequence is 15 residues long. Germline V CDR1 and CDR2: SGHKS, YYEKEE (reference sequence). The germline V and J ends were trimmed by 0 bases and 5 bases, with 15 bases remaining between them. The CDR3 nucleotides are TGTGCCAGCAGCTTGGCCAGGGACGCCCTAGACGAGCAGTACTTC. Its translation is CASSLARDALDEQYF.

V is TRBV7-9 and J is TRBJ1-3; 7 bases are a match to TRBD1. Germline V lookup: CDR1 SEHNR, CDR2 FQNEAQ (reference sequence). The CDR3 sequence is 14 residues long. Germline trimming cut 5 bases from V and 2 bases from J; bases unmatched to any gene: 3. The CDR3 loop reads CASSPTGAGNTIYF. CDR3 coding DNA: TGTGCCAGCAGCCCCACAGGGGCTGGAAACACCATATATTTT.

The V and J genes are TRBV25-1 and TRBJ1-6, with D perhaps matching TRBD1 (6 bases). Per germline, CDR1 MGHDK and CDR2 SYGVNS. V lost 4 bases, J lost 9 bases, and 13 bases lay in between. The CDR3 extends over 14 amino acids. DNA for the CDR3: TGTGCCAGCAGTGGGGGGGCCCTCCGTTCACCCCTCCACTTT. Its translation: CASSGGALRSPLHF.

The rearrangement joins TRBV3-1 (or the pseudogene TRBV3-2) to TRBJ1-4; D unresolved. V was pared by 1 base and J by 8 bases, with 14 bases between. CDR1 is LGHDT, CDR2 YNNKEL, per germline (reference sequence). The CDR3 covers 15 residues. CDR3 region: CASSQVVQRYEKLFF. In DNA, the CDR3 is TGTGCCAGCAGCCAAGTAGTTCAAAGATACGAAAAACTGTTTTTT.

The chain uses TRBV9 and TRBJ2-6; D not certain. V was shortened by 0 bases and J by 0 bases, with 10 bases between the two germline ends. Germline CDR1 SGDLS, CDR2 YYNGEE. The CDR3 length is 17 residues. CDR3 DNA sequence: TGTGCCAGCAGCGTAGATCCAGCGAGCTCTGGGGCCAACGTCCTGACTTTC. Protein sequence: CASSVDPASSGANVLTF.

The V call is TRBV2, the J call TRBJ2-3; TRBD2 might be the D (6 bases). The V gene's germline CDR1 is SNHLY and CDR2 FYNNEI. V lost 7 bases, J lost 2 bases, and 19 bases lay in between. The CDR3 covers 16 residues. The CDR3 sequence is CASTRSAGYNTDTQYF. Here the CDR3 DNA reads TGTGCCAGCACCAGATCAGCGGGCTATAACACAGATACGCAGTATTTT.

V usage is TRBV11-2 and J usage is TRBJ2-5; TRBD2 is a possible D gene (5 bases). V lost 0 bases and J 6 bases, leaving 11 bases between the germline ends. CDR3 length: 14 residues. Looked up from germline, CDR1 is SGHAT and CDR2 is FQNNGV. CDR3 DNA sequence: TGTGCCAGCAGCTTAGATGGCGGGTTAAAGACCCAGTACTTC. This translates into CASSLDGGLKTQYF.

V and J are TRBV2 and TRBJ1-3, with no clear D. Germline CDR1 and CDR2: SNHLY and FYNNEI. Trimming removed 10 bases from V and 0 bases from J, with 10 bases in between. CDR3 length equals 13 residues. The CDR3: CATGRDSGNTIYF. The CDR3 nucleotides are TGTGCCACCGGACGGGACTCTGGAAACACCATATATTTT.